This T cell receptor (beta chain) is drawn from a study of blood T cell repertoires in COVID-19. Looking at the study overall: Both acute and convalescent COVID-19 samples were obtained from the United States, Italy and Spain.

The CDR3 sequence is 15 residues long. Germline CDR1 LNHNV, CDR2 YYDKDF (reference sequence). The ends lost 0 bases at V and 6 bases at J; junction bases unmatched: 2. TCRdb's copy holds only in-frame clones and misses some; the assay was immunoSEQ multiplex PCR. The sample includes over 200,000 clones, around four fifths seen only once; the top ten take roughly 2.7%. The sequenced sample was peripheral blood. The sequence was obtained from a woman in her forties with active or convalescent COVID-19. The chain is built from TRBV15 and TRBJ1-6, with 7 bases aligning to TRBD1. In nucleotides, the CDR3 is TGTGCCACCAGCAGAGAGGGGGACAGTAATTCACCCCTCCACTTT. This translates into CATSREGDSNSPLHF. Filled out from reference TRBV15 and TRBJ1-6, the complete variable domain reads DAMVIQNPRYQVTQFGKPVTLSCSQTLNHNVMYWYQQKSSQAPKLLFHYYDKDFNNEADTPDNFQSRRPNTSFCFLDIRSPGLGDTAMYLCATSREGDSNSPLHFGNGTRLTVT.